The text below deals with one T cell receptor beta chain. The data were taken from a study of early stage breast cancer tumors. The table came from immunoSEQ multiplex PCR; TCRdb's copy has only in-frame clones and leaves some out. The sample lists about 48,000 clones; 83% were seen once. The sample comprised blood. The clonotype comes from a person between 45 and 65 years old with breast cancer.

The CDR3 DNA reads as TGTGCCAGCAGTGAACCGTGGACAGGGGCTAACACCGGGGAGCTGTTTTTT. Translation gives CASSEPWTGANTGELFF. The chain couples TRBV6-1 to TRBJ2-2; 9 nucleotides match TRBD1. The CDR3 sequence is 17 residues long. J lost 2 bases, V lost 2 bases, and 6 bases had no gene match. Germline V CDR1 and CDR2: MNHNS, SASEGT.